These 32 T cell receptor beta chains were all obtained from the same sample, sequenced in a study of early T cells in non-severe SARS-CoV-2 infection. Each CDR3 protein gets one entry after TCRdb re-called the 5' RACE reads with MiXCR. Seen here are tens of thousands of distinct CDR3 sequences, 6% to 7% observed once, and the top ten hold 3.9%. Specimen: whole blood. The receptors shown here come from an adult who was a healthcare worker with PCR-confirmed SARS-CoV-2 infection or an uninfected control (not recorded which).

This clonotype has a count of ten or more. The chain links TRBV11-3 to TRBJ2-2; 8 bases match TRBD1. The CDR3 length is 16 residues. The V segment lost 3 bases and the J segment 3 bases; nucleotides outside the gene matches: 6. Per the germline V gene, CDR1 is SGHNT and CDR2 is YENEEA. The chain's CDR3 is CASSLPGQDHTGELFF. CDR3 nucleotide sequence: TGTGCCAGCAGCTTGCCGGGACAGGACCACACCGGGGAGCTGTTTTTT.

In its sample, this clonotype was seen a few times. V gene TRBV6-5 combines with J gene TRBJ2-1; TRBD2 aligns across 14 bases. Per the germline V gene, CDR1 is MNHEY and CDR2 is SVGAGI. Losses at the gene ends were 6 bases for V and 9 bases for J; bases not matched to a gene: 16. This CDR3 comprises 18 residues. CDR3 loop: CASSPNPTSGGAEGEQFF. CDR3 coding DNA: TGTGCCAGCAGCCCCAACCCGACTAGCGGGGGGGCCGAGGGTGAGCAGTTCTTC.

This clonotype appeared many times. This rearrangement joins TRBV29-1 to TRBJ1-2; D possibly corresponds to TRBD1 (6 bases). The CDR3 loop spans 14 amino acids. Germline V CDR1 and CDR2: SQVTM, ANQGSEA. The V and J ends lost 4 bases and 4 bases respectively, with 16 bases between them. CDR3 DNA: TGCAGCGTTGGGGCGGGGGCTCAGGTCTATGGCTACACCTTC. It is translated as CSVGAGAQVYGYTF.

The genes are TRBV7-9 and TRBJ1-2; 7 bases are shared with TRBD1. CDR3 length: 15 amino acids. The V and J ends lost 7 bases and 2 bases, in that order; junction bases with no gene match: 10. The V gene's germline CDR1 is SEHNR and CDR2 FQNEAQ (reference sequence). CDR3 bases: TGTGCCAGCATCCGGGAGGACAGGTCAAACTATGGCTACACCTTC. Encoded protein: CASIREDRSNYGYTF.

This clonotype occurred many times. The chain employs TRBV7-9 and TRBJ2-7; 12 bases align to TRBD2. The germline V gene has CDR1 SEHNR and CDR2 FQNEAQ (reference sequence). CDR3 length: 17 amino acids. V trimming: 5 bases; J trimming: 0 bases; junction bases outside the gene matches: 8. The CDR3 DNA reads TGTGCCAGCAGCACCAGGACTAGCGGGGAAAGCTCCTACGAGCAGTACTTC. Translation gives CASSTRTSGESSYEQYF.

This clonotype was counted ten times or more. The rearrangement joins TRBV20-1 to TRBJ2-4; D might be TRBD1 (6 bases). V lost 8 bases to trimming and J lost 5 bases, with 13 bases between them. Looked up from germline, CDR1 is DFQATT and CDR2 is SNEGSKA (reference sequence). This CDR3 spans 12 amino acids. CDR3 in amino acids: CSTGQTQNIQYF. The CDR3 DNA reads TGCAGTACAGGACAGACACAAAACATTCAGTACTTC.

The chain uses TRBV6-2 or TRBV6-3 and TRBJ1-5; D is unclear. V was clipped by 2 bases and J by 4 bases, with 9 bases between them. Germline CDR1 reads MNHEY; CDR2 reads SVGEGT. CDR3 length: 14 amino acids. This CDR3 reads CASSYIGANQPQHF. The CDR3 DNA reads TGTGCCAGCAGTTACATTGGAGCTAATCAGCCCCAGCATTTT.

In DNA form, the CDR3 reads TGTGCCAGCAGCTTATACAGGGGAATATCAGATACGCAGTATTTT. Protein: CASSLYRGISDTQYF. The J gene is TRBJ2-3, the V gene TRBV7-6; 7 bases line up with TRBD1. J gave up 4 bases and V 2 bases, and 6 bases lay outside the gene matches. This CDR3 contains 15 residues. Germline V gene sequence: CDR1 SGHVS, CDR2 FNYEAQ.

In this sample, this clonotype turned up many times. This sequence joins TRBV6-2 or TRBV6-3 and TRBJ2-2; D is unclear. The CDR3 runs to 15 residues. Trimming stripped 1 base from V and 1 base from J, with 7 bases between. Germline lookup yields CDR1 MNHEY and CDR2 SVGEGT. CDR3: CASSYFGRNTGELFF. Written as DNA, the CDR3 is TGTGCCAGCAGTTACTTTGGCAGGAACACCGGGGAGCTGTTTTTT.

This clonotype was detected many times. J is TRBJ1-1 and V is TRBV21-1; TRBD1 is the table's D call and was not checked against the DNA. TRBV21-1 is flagged as a pseudogene. The CDR3 extends over 16 amino acids. The CDR3 loop is CASSLLRQGPLSEAFF. As DNA, the CDR3 is TGTGCCAGCAGCCTCTTGAGGCAGGGGCCTCTGTCTGAAGCTTTCTTT.

This clonotype was counted many times. The genes are TRBV7-9 and TRBJ1-1, with unresolved D. The CDR3 covers 14 residues. Trimming stripped 1 base from V and 7 bases from J, with 13 bases between. Per the germline V gene, CDR1 is SEHNR and CDR2 is FQNEAQ (reference sequence). CDR3 region: CASSLEYSVSEAFF. The CDR3 DNA is TGTGCCAGCAGCTTAGAGTATAGTGTCAGTGAAGCTTTCTTT.

There are many counts of this clonotype. The chain combines TRBV2 with TRBJ2-3; the match to TRBD2 covers 9 bases. From germline, CDR1 is SNHLY and CDR2 FYNNEI. V shed 6 bases, J shed 2 bases, and the junction held 6 bases outside the gene matches. This CDR3 has 15 residues. The CDR3 reads CASRALGLATDTQYF. CDR3 nucleotide sequence: TGTGCCAGCAGAGCCCTGGGACTAGCCACAGATACGCAGTATTTT. The variable domain in full, completed from reference TRBV2 and TRBJ2-3, reads EPEVTQTPSHQVTQMGQEVILRCVPISNHLYFYWYRQILGQKVEFLVSFYNNEISEKSEIFDDQFSVERPDGSNFTLKIRSTKLEDSAMYFCASRALGLATDTQYFGPGTRLTVL.

In its sample, this clonotype was seen many times. CDR3: CASRLVLGRRGYGYTF. In DNA form, the CDR3 reads TGTGCAAGTCGCTTAGTCTTGGGCAGGAGAGGCTATGGCTACACCTTC. The genes are TRBV12-2 and TRBJ1-2. TRBV12-2 is a documented pseudogene. CDR3 size: 16 residues.

This clonotype was recorded many times. The chain carries TRBV6-1 and TRBJ1-6; 7 nucleotides align to TRBD1. The ends lost 9 bases at V and 14 bases at J; junction bases unmatched: 25. Germline V lookup: CDR1 MNHNS, CDR2 SASEGT. This CDR3 spans 17 amino acids. The CDR3 DNA follows: TGTGCCAGAACCCCGGCGGACAGGCAACCCGGCAATTTATCCCTCCACTTT. Residues: CARTPADRQPGNLSLHF.

This clonotype occurred many times. The germline gene is not matched at one end of the junction; a read error may be the cause. The chain joins TRBV18 to TRBJ2-7; D is ambiguous. The CDR3 covers 12 residues. Germline V gene sequence: CDR1 KGHSH, CDR2 LQKENI. Here the CDR3 reads CASSRHSNEQYF. The CDR3 region has the DNA TGTGCCAGCTCACGGCACTCCAACGAGCAGTACTTC.

This clonotype was counted a few times. The chain recombines TRBV12-3 or TRBV12-4 with TRBJ1-2, with 10 bases identical to TRBD1. This CDR3 comprises 13 residues. V lost 7 bases to trimming and J lost 8 bases; unmatched junction nucleotides: 7. The CDR3 loop reads CASTLTGGGGYTF. CDR3 nucleotides: TGTGCCAGCACCTTGACAGGGGGCGGGGGCTACACCTTC.

This clonotype was counted ten times or more. The chain joins TRBV10-1 to TRBJ1-1; unclear D gene. V dropped 9 bases and J dropped 6 bases, with 8 bases sitting between them. Germline V gene sequence: CDR1 WNHNN, CDR2 SYGVQD (reference sequence). The CDR3 covers 10 residues. Here the CDR3 DNA reads TGCGCCAGAGGACGGCCTGAAGCTTTCTTT. This gives the protein CARGRPEAFF.

This clonotype was counted at least ten times. This chain connects TRBV11-2 to TRBJ2-7; D is unclear. The length of the CDR3 is 14 residues. Trimming removed 5 bases from V and 2 bases from J, with 13 bases in between. Germline V CDR1 and CDR2: SGHAT, FQNNGV. CDR3 nucleotides: TGTGCCAGCAGCCCCAGTCGGCCACCCTACGAGCAGTACTTC. This codes for CASSPSRPPYEQYF.

A few counts support this clonotype. The CDR3 protein is CASSQKTGPISPSDTQYF. DNA for the CDR3: TGTGCCAGCAGCCAAAAGACAGGGCCCATTTCTCCCTCAGATACGCAGTATTTT. The V gene is TRBV7-8, the J gene TRBJ2-3, with 7 bases lining up with TRBD1. The CDR3 is 18 amino acids. The germline V gene has CDR1 SGHVS and CDR2 FQNEAQ. Trimming cost V 5 bases and J 4 bases; bases outside gene matches: 18.

The table lists this clonotype with many counts. V gene TRBV10-3 combines with J gene TRBJ1-2; possible D gene TRBD1, 5 bases. Trimming shortened V by 4 bases and J by 0 bases, and 9 bases separated the two germline ends. Germline V CDR1 and CDR2: ENHRY, SYGVKD. The CDR3 sequence is 14 residues long. The CDR3 DNA reads TGTGCCATCAGTGGGGGCCGAGCTAACTATGGCTACACCTTC. It yields the protein CAISGGRANYGYTF.

In the case of this clonotype: One junction end does not reproduce the germline sequence, and a read error may be involved. The rearrangement links TRBV20-1 to TRBJ2-3; weak D call: TRBD2 (6 bases). The CDR3 extends over 12 amino acids. The germline V gene has CDR1 DFQATT and CDR2 SNEGSKA (reference sequence). The CDR3 protein is CSASSGSDTLYF. Here the CDR3 DNA reads TGCAGTGCGTCCAGCGGGTCAGATACGCTGTATTTT.

In its sample, this clonotype is medium-sized. V usage is TRBV7-2 and J usage is TRBJ2-7; D is perhaps TRBD1 (6 bases). There are 14 residues in the CDR3. In germline, CDR1 is SGHTA, CDR2 FQGNSA. V was trimmed by 5 bases and J by 9 bases, leaving 20 bases between them. The CDR3 protein is CASSNRDTWSGQYF. CDR3 DNA: TGTGCCAGCAGCAACCGGGACACGTGGTCGGGGCAGTACTTC.

This clonotype was found many times. V gene TRBV5-1 combines with J gene TRBJ2-5; no clear D. Trimming left V 1 base short and J 1 base short, with 5 bases between. CDR1 is SGHRS and CDR2 is YFSETQ in the germline V gene. The CDR3 runs 13 residues. The CDR3 DNA sequence: TGCGCCAGCAGCTTGCTCAGCCAAGAGACCCAGTACTTC. Amino acid sequence: CASSLLSQETQYF. The full variable domain, completed using reference TRBV5-1 and TRBJ2-5, is KAGVTQTPRYLIKTRGQQVTLSCSPISGHRSVSWYQQTPGQGLQFLFEYFSETQRNKGNFPGRFSGRQFSNSRSEMNVSTLELGDSALYLCASSLLSQETQYFGPGTRLLVL.

The chain couples TRBV7-2 to TRBJ2-3, with 12 bases matching TRBD2. Trimming removed 1 base from V and 2 bases from J; junction bases left unmatched: 7. This CDR3 comprises 18 residues. Germline CDR1 reads SGHTA; CDR2 reads FQGNSA. DNA for the CDR3: TGTGCCAGCAGCTTAGGGAGACTAGCGGGGGCCCTCACAGATACGCAGTATTTT. Amino acid sequence: CASSLGRLAGALTDTQYF.

There are many counts of this clonotype. The chain joins TRBV18 to TRBJ1-6; TRBD1 matches at 11 bases. Germline CDR1 reads KGHSH; CDR2 reads LQKENI. The junction had 1 base not matched to a gene; V was cut back by 3 bases and J by 9 bases. The CDR3 loop spans 14 amino acids. CDR3 coding DNA: TGTGCCAGCTCACCGGACAGGGGGCCTTCACCCCTCCACTTT. Translated: CASSPDRGPSPLHF.

This clonotype was counted only a few times. The chain uses TRBV6-2 or TRBV6-3 and TRBJ2-1; D may be TRBD2 (5 bases). CDR1 and CDR2 from the germline V gene are MNHEY and SVGEGT. With 5 bases removed from V and 4 bases from J, the gap between germline ends came to 15 bases. This CDR3 is 15 amino acids long. The chain's CDR3 is CASSNHGVGYNEQFF. The CDR3 coding sequence is TGTGCCAGCAGTAATCACGGGGTTGGGTACAATGAGCAGTTCTTC.

This clonotype came up many times. The chain is built from TRBV20-1 and TRBJ1-2; 8 nucleotides agree with TRBD1. This CDR3 has 14 amino acids. Germline V gives CDR1 DFQATT, CDR2 SNEGSKA (reference sequence). V shed 0 bases and J 8 bases; nucleotides not matched to a gene: 8. The CDR3 DNA is TGCAGTGCTAGAGATAGTGGACAGGGTAGCGGCTACACCTTC. It specifies CSARDSGQGSGYTF.

This clonotype turned up a few times. The rearrangement uses TRBV20-1 and TRBJ2-1; 13 nucleotides line up with TRBD2. Per the germline V gene, CDR1 is DFQATT and CDR2 is SNEGSKA (reference sequence). J lost 1 base, V lost 3 bases, and 6 bases had no gene match. The CDR3 spans 17 residues. The DNA for the CDR3 is TGCAGTGCTAGGGGTCGGACTAGCGGGGGTTCCTACAATGAGCAGTTCTTC. Residues: CSARGRTSGGSYNEQFF.

The rearrangement joins TRBV4-3 to TRBJ2-5; 10 nucleotides line up with TRBD2. Per germline, CDR1 LGHNA and CDR2 YSLEER. The V segment lost 0 bases and the J segment 2 bases; nucleotides outside the gene matches: 6. The CDR3 consists of 17 residues. The CDR3 nucleotides are TGCGCCAGCAGCCAAGAGCTGAGCGGGGGGGAACAAGAGACCCAGTACTTC. Translation: CASSQELSGGEQETQYF.

The V gene is TRBV20-1, the J gene TRBJ1-6; D is possibly TRBD1 (6 bases). V lost 0 bases and J 7 bases, leaving 16 bases between the germline ends. Germline values: CDR1 DFQATT, CDR2 SNEGSKA (reference sequence). The CDR3 has 16 amino acids. CDR3 residues: CSARDSRAGENSPLHF. The CDR3 DNA reads TGCAGTGCTAGAGATTCTCGGGCAGGGGAAAATTCACCCCTCCACTTT.

The chain recombines TRBV7-9 with TRBJ2-7; D is possibly TRBD1 (5 bases). The CDR3 has 13 residues. V was pared by 5 bases and J by 5 bases, with 13 bases between. Germline values: CDR1 SEHNR, CDR2 FQNEAQ (reference sequence). As DNA, the CDR3 is TGTGCCAGCAGCCCCCGTTGGGGCGACGAGCAGTACTTC. It encodes CASSPRWGDEQYF.

This clonotype was observed at least ten times. The CDR3 DNA reads as TGTGCCAGCAGCTTGAGTGGCAATCAGCCCCAGCATTTT. It encodes CASSLSGNQPQHF. The chain recombines TRBV7-2 with TRBJ1-5; D remains unclear. CDR3 length equals 13 residues. V was trimmed by 3 bases and J by 2 bases, leaving 5 bases between them. Germline V gene lookup returns CDR1 SGHTA and CDR2 FQGNSA.